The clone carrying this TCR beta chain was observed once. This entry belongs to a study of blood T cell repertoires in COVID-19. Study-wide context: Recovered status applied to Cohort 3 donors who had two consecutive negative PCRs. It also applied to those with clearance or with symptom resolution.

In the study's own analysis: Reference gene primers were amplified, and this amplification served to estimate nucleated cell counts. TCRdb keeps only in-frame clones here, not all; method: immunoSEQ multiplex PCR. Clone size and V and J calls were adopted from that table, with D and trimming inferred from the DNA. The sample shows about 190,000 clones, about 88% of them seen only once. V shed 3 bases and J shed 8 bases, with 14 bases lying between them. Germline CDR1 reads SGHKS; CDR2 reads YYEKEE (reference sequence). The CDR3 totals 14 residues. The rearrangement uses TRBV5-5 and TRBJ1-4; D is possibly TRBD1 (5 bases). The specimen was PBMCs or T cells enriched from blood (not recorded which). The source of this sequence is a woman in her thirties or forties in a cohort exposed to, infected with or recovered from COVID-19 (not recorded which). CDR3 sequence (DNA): TGTGCCAGCAGCTCCCAGGGCCCGCGCGAAAAACTGTTTTTT. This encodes CASSSQGPREKLFF.